This T cell receptor (beta chain) was sequenced for a study of blood T cell repertoires in COVID-19. Sequencing used immunoSEQ multiplex PCR; TCRdb keeps in-frame clones, though not all of them. The table lists 650,000 to 800,000 clones, more than 80% of them singletons. In the case of this clone: Relative to the germline gene, one junction end is altered; a read error may explain this.

The source is a woman aged 18-29 years with acute or convalescent COVID-19. Source material: peripheral blood.

Here the CDR3 reads CAWSVGGVGPISLF. CDR3 bases: TGTGCCTGGAGTGTTGGCGGGGTAGGCCCGATCTCCTTATTC. The chain uses TRBV30 and TRBJ1-2; no clear D. This CDR3 has 14 amino acids. Germline V CDR1 and CDR2: GTSNPN, SVGIG (reference sequence).